The clone carrying this T cell receptor beta chain occurred many times. The antigen is not known. Trimming took off 4 bases at V and 4 bases at J, with 7 bases between the two ends. This CDR3 comprises 12 residues. The V gene's germline CDR1 is SQVTM and CDR2 ANQGSEA. These data are taken from a study of T-cell reconstitution after alpha-beta-depleted transplantation in children. Study outcomes and limitations: A year post-transplant, T-cell counts and diversity derived mostly from newly produced T cells. Some patients showed high day-60 TCRbeta diversity, which derived from surviving recipient T cells and thymic progenitors. Reportedly, alpha-beta T cells present about two months post-transplant originated from several hundred expanded clones of graft origin.

Unique molecular identifiers featured in how the TCRbeta library was prepared. A single record per CDR3 protein comes from TCRdb applying MiXCR to the PCR reads. The profile shows approximately 97,000 distinct CDR3 sequences, under 9% of them singletons. Sequencing was performed on PBMCs, taken before TCRalphabeta/CD19-depleted stem cell transplant. The chain is built from TRBV29-1 and TRBJ1-4; D unclear. This TCR was sampled from a boy aged 2-9 years with acute lymphoblastic leukemia, due to receive a stem cell transplant. The CDR3 DNA is TGCAGCGTTGCACCGAGTAATGAAAAACTGTTTTTT. Translated: CSVAPSNEKLFF. Combining the CDR3 with reference TRBV29-1 and TRBJ1-4 gives the whole variable domain SAVISQKPSRDICQRGTSLTIQCQVDSQVTMMFWYRQQPGQSLTLIATANQGSEATYESGFVIDKFPISRPNLTFSTLTVSNMSPEDSSIYLCSVAPSNEKLFFGSGTQLSVL.